These 2 T cell receptor beta chains share one sample of origin, sequenced in a study of T cells in Graves' hyperthyroidism and ophthalmopathy. The TCR beta CDR3 regions underwent amplification using RNA transcripts as the source. During a first-round RT-PCR of the TCR CDR3, the HTBI primer set was used. TCRdb used MiXCR to reprocess the multiplex PCR reads, holding one entry per CDR3 protein. The profile covers 160,000 or so distinct CDR3 sequences, with 9.4% appearing a single time and more than 20% taken by the ten largest. The sample comprised blood. Receptors originate from a woman under 30 with Graves' hyperthyroidism that later progressed to Graves' ophthalmopathy.

The chain couples TRBV10-3 to TRBJ2-7, with 8 bases identical to TRBD1. CDR3 length equals 19 residues. Germline values: CDR1 ENHRY, CDR2 SYGVKD. Trimming took 6 bases from V and 0 from J; bases not matched to a gene: 19. CDR3 coding DNA: TGTGCCATCAGGCCGGGCTTAGGAACCGGGACAGGTGACTCCTACGAGCAGTACTTC. This gives the protein CAIRPGLGTGTGDSYEQYF.

This clonotype was seen a few times. One junction end does not reproduce the germline sequence, and a read error may be involved. The chain is built from TRBV19 and TRBJ2-1, with 12 positions matching TRBD2. Germline V CDR1 and CDR2: LNHDA, SQIVND (reference sequence). This CDR3 has 16 amino acids. The CDR3 DNA reads TGTACCAGTAGTATTCACTCGACTAGCGGGAGTACTGAGCAGTTCTTC. Translated: CTSSIHSTSGSTEQFF.